This T cell receptor beta chain originates from a study of Graves' ophthalmopathy and Graves' hyperthyroidism. General study points: In predicting ophthalmopathy progression, the model reached over 55% sensitivity and roughly 75% specificity. A model of 13 signatures distinguished ophthalmopathy from stable hyperthyroidism at around 90% sensitivity and 81.08% specificity.

The CDR3 contains 16 residues. Germline values: CDR1 DFQATT, CDR2 SNEGSKA (reference sequence). The V gene end was trimmed by 4 bases and the J gene end by 1 base; junction bases not matched to a gene: 3. RNA transcripts provided the template for amplifying TCR beta CDR3 regions. An opening RT-PCR round employed HTBI primers and preceded a second-round multiplex PCR. Using its own MiXCR run on the multiplex PCR reads, TCRdb lists one record per CDR3 protein. The sample lists around 1,000,000 distinct CDR3 sequences, about two fifths occurring once. Note on this clonotype: Its target is not known.

The TCR sequence derives from an adult man with Graves' hyperthyroidism. Sample: peripheral blood or thyroid tissue (not recorded which). The V gene is TRBV20-1, the J gene TRBJ2-5, with 16 bases fitting TRBD2. The CDR3 is CSATGTSGRAQETQYF. CDR3 in DNA: TGCAGTGCTACCGGGACTAGCGGGAGGGCCCAAGAGACCCAGTACTTC.